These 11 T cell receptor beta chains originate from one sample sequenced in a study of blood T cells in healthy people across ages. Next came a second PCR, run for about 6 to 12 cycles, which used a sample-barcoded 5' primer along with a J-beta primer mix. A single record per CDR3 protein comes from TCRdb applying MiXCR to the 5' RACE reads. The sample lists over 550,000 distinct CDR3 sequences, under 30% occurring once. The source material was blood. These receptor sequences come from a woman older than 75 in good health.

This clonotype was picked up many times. CDR3 region: CASSTDRGLDEQYF. In nucleotides, the CDR3 is TGTGCCAGTAGTACGGACAGGGGGCTCGACGAGCAGTACTTC. V usage is TRBV19 and J usage is TRBJ2-7; TRBD1 matches at 11 bases. The V and J ends lost 4 bases and 5 bases, in that order; junction bases with no gene match: 4. In germline, CDR1 is LNHDA, CDR2 SQIVND (reference sequence). CDR3 size: 14 residues.

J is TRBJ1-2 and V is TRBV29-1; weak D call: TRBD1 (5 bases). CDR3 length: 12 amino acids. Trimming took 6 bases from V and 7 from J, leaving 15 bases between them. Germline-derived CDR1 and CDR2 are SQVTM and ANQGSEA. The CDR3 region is CSVTGTAAGYTF. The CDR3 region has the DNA TGCAGCGTGACTGGGACGGCCGCTGGCTACACCTTC.

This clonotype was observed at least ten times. CDR3 residues: CSAPEDNYNEQFF. Written as DNA, the CDR3 is TGCAGTGCCCCGGAGGATAACTACAATGAGCAGTTCTTC. The chain combines TRBV20-1 with TRBJ2-1; D is possibly TRBD2 (5 bases). The length of the CDR3 is 13 residues. V lost 6 bases and J 3 bases, leaving 12 bases between the germline ends. Germline V gene lookup returns CDR1 DFQATT and CDR2 SNEGSKA (reference sequence).

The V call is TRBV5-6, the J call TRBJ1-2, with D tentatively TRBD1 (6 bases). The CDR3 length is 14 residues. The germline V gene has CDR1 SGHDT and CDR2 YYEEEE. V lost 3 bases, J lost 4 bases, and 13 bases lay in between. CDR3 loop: CASSWGRIFYGYTF. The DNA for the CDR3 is TGTGCCAGCAGCTGGGGGCGGATTTTCTATGGCTACACCTTC.

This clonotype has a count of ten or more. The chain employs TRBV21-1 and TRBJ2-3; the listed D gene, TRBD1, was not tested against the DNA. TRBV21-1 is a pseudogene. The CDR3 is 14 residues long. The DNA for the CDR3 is TGTGCCAGCAGCATTGGGGACGGTTCAACTACGCAGTATTTT. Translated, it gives CASSIGDGSTTQYF.

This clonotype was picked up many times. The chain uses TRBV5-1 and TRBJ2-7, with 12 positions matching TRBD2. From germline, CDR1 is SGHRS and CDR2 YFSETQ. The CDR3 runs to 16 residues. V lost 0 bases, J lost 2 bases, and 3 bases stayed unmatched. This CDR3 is CASSLVPSGGAYEQYF. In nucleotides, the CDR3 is TGCGCCAGCAGCTTGGTGCCTAGCGGGGGGGCCTACGAGCAGTACTTC.

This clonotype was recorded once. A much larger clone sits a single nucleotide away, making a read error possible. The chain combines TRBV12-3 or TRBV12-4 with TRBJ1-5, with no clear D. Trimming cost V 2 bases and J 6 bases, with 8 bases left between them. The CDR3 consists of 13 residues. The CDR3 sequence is CASSLNGRQPQHF. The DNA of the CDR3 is TGTGCCAGCAGTTTAAACGGGCGTCAGCCCCAGCATTTT.

The CDR3 DNA follows: TGCGCCAGCAGCTTCCCCGACAGGAACACTGAAGCTTTCTTT. Residues: CASSFPDRNTEAFF. The gene calls are TRBV5-1 and TRBJ1-1; D is perhaps TRBD1 (5 bases). Germline V gene data show CDR1 as SGHRS and CDR2 as YFSETQ. The CDR3 covers 14 residues. The V end lost 2 bases, the J end lost 1 base, and 9 bases lay between the germline ends.

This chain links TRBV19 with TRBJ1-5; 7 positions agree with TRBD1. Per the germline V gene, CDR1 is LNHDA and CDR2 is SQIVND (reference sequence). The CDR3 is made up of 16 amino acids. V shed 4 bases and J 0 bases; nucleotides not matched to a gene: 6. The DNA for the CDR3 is TGTGCCAGTAGTAGGGACAGAGCTTATAGCAATCAGCCCCAGCATTTT. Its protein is CASSRDRAYSNQPQHF. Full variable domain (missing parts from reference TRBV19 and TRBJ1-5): DGGITQSPKYLFRKEGQNVTLSCEQNLNHDAMYWYRQDPGQGLRLIYYSQIVNDFQKGDIAEGYSVSREKKESFPLTVTSAQKNPTAFYLCASSRDRAYSNQPQHFGDGTRLSIL.

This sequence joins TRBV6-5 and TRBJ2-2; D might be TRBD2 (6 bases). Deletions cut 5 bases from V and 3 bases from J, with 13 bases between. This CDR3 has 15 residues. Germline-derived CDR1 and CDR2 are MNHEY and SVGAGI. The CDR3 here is CASSDPGLYTGELFF. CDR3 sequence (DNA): TGTGCCAGCAGTGACCCGGGACTGTACACCGGGGAGCTGTTTTTT.

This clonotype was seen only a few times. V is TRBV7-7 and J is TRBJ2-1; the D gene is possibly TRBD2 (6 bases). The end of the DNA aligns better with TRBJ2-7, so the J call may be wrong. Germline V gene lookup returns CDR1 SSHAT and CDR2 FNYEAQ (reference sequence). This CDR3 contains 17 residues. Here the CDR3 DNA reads TGTGCCAGCAGCGTTGCGGGGAGCCCCAGCTCCTACAATGAGCAGTACTTC. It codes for CASSVAGSPSSYNEQYF.